The 22 T cell receptor beta chains listed next were all sequenced from one sample in a study of blood T cells in healthy people across ages. A second PCR, run for roughly 7 to 11 cycles, used a sample-barcoded 5' primer plus a J-beta primer mix. TCRdb passed the 5' RACE reads through MiXCR, listing each CDR3 protein once. This repertoire shows approximately 850,000 distinct CDR3 sequences, roughly 44% found once; its top ten account for under 20%. The sample taken for sequencing was blood. The receptors derive from a man in his 60s in good health.

The sample holds a few counts of this clonotype. The chain has TRBV20-1 and TRBJ1-5, with TRBD1 matching 10 bases. This CDR3 spans 16 amino acids. The V segment lost 5 bases and the J segment 4 bases; nucleotides outside the gene matches: 11. From germline, CDR1 is DFQATT and CDR2 SNEGSKA (reference sequence). This chain's CDR3 is CSAPSDWGQGNQPQHF. The CDR3 region has the DNA TGCAGTGCTCCCAGCGATTGGGGACAGGGGAATCAGCCCCAGCATTTT.

The gene calls are TRBV9 and TRBJ1-1, with D perhaps matching TRBD1 (6 bases). Germline assignment: CDR1 SGDLS and CDR2 YYNGEE. Trimming pared 0 bases from V and 10 bases from J, leaving 13 bases between. The CDR3 is 13 residues long. CDR3 in DNA: TGTGCCAGCAGCGTAGAAGGGGGGGTCGTAGCTTTCTTT. Translated: CASSVEGGVVAFF. Full variable domain (remainder filled in from reference TRBV9 and TRBJ1-1): DSGVTQTPKHLITATGQRVTLRCSPRSGDLSVYWYQQSLDQGLQFLIQYYNGEERAKGNILERFSAQQFPDLHSELNLSSLELGDSALYFCASSVEGGVVAFFGQGTRLTVV.

The chain has TRBV19 and TRBJ2-1, with 8 bases matching TRBD2. Germline assignment: CDR1 LNHDA and CDR2 SQIVND (reference sequence). J lost 7 bases, V lost 7 bases, and 9 bases had no gene match. The CDR3 totals 14 residues. The CDR3 loop is CASTDQRGWNEQFF. DNA for the CDR3: TGTGCCAGTACCGATCAGCGGGGGTGGAATGAGCAGTTCTTC.

The chain uses TRBV19 and TRBJ1-5, with 7 positions matching TRBD1. Germline lookup yields CDR1 LNHDA and CDR2 SQIVND (reference sequence). Trimming cost V 5 bases and J 2 bases; bases outside gene matches: 9. The CDR3 runs 16 residues. The CDR3 here is CASSGQTGSGNQPQHF. The DNA for the CDR3 is TGTGCCAGTAGTGGACAGACAGGGTCGGGCAATCAGCCCCAGCATTTT.

This chain connects TRBV15 to TRBJ2-7; D possibly corresponds to TRBD2 (5 bases). The germline V gene has CDR1 LNHNV and CDR2 YYDKDF (reference sequence). Trimming took 6 bases from V and 0 from J, leaving 9 bases between them. The CDR3 runs to 13 residues. Here the CDR3 reads CATRGEGSYEQYF. In nucleotides, the CDR3 is TGTGCCACCAGAGGAGAGGGCTCCTACGAGCAGTACTTC. Variable domain in full (rest from reference TRBV15 and TRBJ2-7): DAMVIQNPRYQVTQFGKPVTLSCSQTLNHNVMYWYQQKSSQAPKLLFHYYDKDFNNEADTPDNFQSRRPNTSFCFLDIRSPGLGDTAMYLCATRGEGSYEQYFGPGTRLTVT.

The V and J genes are TRBV6-1 and TRBJ2-7; 8 bases are shared with TRBD1. The J call may be incorrect, as the DNA end agrees better with TRBJ2-5. The CDR3 has 13 amino acids. Looked up from germline, CDR1 is MNHNS and CDR2 is SASEGT. The DNA of the CDR3 is TGTGCCAGCAATTCAGGGGGCAGTGAGACCCAGTACTTC. Translation: CASNSGGSETQYF.

The chain recombines TRBV7-9 with TRBJ2-2; 7 bases fit TRBD1. The CDR3 runs 15 residues. Germline trimming cut 5 bases from V and 7 bases from J; bases unmatched to any gene: 10. Germline-derived CDR1 and CDR2 are SEHNR and FQNEAQ (reference sequence). Written as DNA, the CDR3 is TGTGCCAGCAGCCCCCTTGACAGGGAATACGGGGAGCTGTTTTTT. Translated: CASSPLDREYGELFF.

The gene calls are TRBV2 and TRBJ1-5; D not certain. Germline V gene sequence: CDR1 SNHLY, CDR2 FYNNEI. The CDR3 is 15 residues long. V lost 3 bases and J lost 2, with 11 bases in between. The DNA of the CDR3 is TGTGCCAGCAGTGATGGGTCAGTCGGCAATCAGCCCCAGCATTTT. As protein: CASSDGSVGNQPQHF.

V and J are TRBV15 and TRBJ2-3; the D is unclear. Germline CDR1 LNHNV, CDR2 YYDKDF (reference sequence). There are 16 residues in the CDR3. Trimming took off 0 bases at V and 1 base at J, with 11 bases between the two ends. The CDR3 reads CATSRDPRLGTDTQYF. Here the CDR3 DNA reads TGTGCCACCAGCAGAGATCCTAGACTCGGCACAGATACGCAGTATTTT.

The chain couples TRBV6-5 to TRBJ1-4; D gene unclear. Trimming stripped 4 bases from V and 7 bases from J, with 10 bases between. Germline values: CDR1 MNHEY, CDR2 SVGAGI. The CDR3 is 13 residues long. CDR3: CASSWSRFEKLFF. For the CDR3, the DNA is TGTGCCAGCAGTTGGTCGCGGTTTGAAAAACTGTTTTTT.

The sample holds a few counts of this clonotype. The rearrangement links TRBV7-9 to TRBJ2-7, with TRBD2 matching over 9 bases. The V and J ends lost 5 bases and 1 base, in that order; junction bases with no gene match: 6. Germline V gene lookup returns CDR1 SEHNR and CDR2 FQNEAQ (reference sequence). This CDR3 is 15 amino acids long. Here the CDR3 DNA reads TGTGCCAGCAGCGCTGGGACTAGCTCTTCCTACGAGCAGTACTTC. Translation gives CASSAGTSSSYEQYF. Together with reference TRBV7-9 and TRBJ2-7, the CDR3 gives the full variable domain: DTGVSQNPRHKITKRGQNVTFRCDPISEHNRLYWYRQTLGQGPEFLTYFQNEAQLEKSRLLSDRFSAERPKGSFSTLEIQRTEQGDSAMYLCASSAGTSSSYEQYFGPGTRLTVT.

In its sample, this clonotype was seen a few times. The CDR3 sequence: CASSPDRIVETQYF. The CDR3 nucleotides are TGTGCCAGCAGCCCGGACAGAATCGTAGAGACCCAGTACTTC. The chain joins TRBV5-6 to TRBJ2-5; maybe TRBD1 (6 bases). The V gene lost 4 bases and the J gene lost 4 bases, with 14 bases spanning the gap. The CDR3 has 14 residues. Germline values: CDR1 SGHDT, CDR2 YYEEEE.

The V call is TRBV7-2, the J call TRBJ2-2, with 10 positions matching TRBD1. The CDR3 runs to 15 residues. Trimming at V came to 11 bases and at J to 3 bases, leaving 9 bases not matched to a gene. Germline CDR1 reads SGHTA; CDR2 reads FQGNSA. This chain's CDR3 is CAGKPGQGHTGELFF. The CDR3 nucleotides are TGTGCCGGCAAACCGGGACAGGGGCACACCGGGGAGCTGTTTTTT.

This clonotype was seen ten or more times. The chain links TRBV29-1 to TRBJ2-7; the match to TRBD1 covers 10 bases. Germline CDR1 SQVTM, CDR2 ANQGSEA. Germline trimming cut 2 bases from V and 6 bases from J; bases unmatched to any gene: 4. This CDR3 has 13 amino acids. Written as DNA, the CDR3 is TGCAGCGTTGAAAGGGACAGGGGAAGCGAGCAGTACTTC. Protein product: CSVERDRGSEQYF.

The rearrangement links TRBV27 to TRBJ2-1, with 7 bases identical to TRBD2. The ends lost 5 bases at V and 8 bases at J; junction bases unmatched: 6. The germline V gene encodes CDR1 MNHEY and CDR2 SMNVEV (reference sequence). The CDR3 contains 13 residues. CDR3 region: CASSRREFYEQFF. The CDR3 DNA reads as TGTGCCAGCAGTCGGCGGGAGTTCTATGAGCAGTTCTTC.

The chain carries TRBV11-2 and TRBJ2-1; 8 bases are a match to TRBD2. The J call is uncertain, as TRBJ2-7 better fits the DNA end. Germline loops: CDR1 SGHAT, CDR2 FQNNGV. The CDR3 contains 15 residues. CDR3 sequence: CASSLVPISGVGQYF. In nucleotides, the CDR3 is TGTGCCAGCAGCTTAGTTCCCATTAGCGGGGTAGGGCAGTACTTC.

The genes are TRBV12-3 or TRBV12-4 and TRBJ2-3; a possible D gene is TRBD2 (7 bases). This CDR3 has 11 residues. Trimming left V 8 bases short and J 6 bases short, with 9 bases between. The CDR3 nucleotides are TGTGCCAGCGGGGGGGCGGATACGCAGTATTTT. This encodes CASGGADTQYF.

This sequence joins TRBV9 and TRBJ2-7; possibly TRBD2 for D (5 bases). Per the germline V gene, CDR1 is SGDLS and CDR2 is YYNGEE. The CDR3 spans 15 residues. The V gene lost 4 bases and the J gene lost 7 bases, with 21 bases spanning the gap. The CDR3 reads CASSTTDWDLDEQYF. The CDR3 bases are TGTGCCAGCAGCACCACGGACTGGGATTTGGATGAGCAGTACTTC.

A few counts support this clonotype. The rearrangement joins TRBV10-3 to TRBJ2-5; 9 bases are a match to TRBD2. The germline gives CDR1 ENHRY, CDR2 SYGVKD. The length of the CDR3 is 14 residues. The junction had 6 bases not matched to a gene; V was cut back by 10 bases and J by 0 bases. The CDR3 spells CATASGGNQETQYF. The CDR3 nucleotides read TGTGCCACAGCAAGCGGGGGGAACCAAGAGACCCAGTACTTC.

V usage is TRBV7-2 and J usage is TRBJ1-4; no clear D. V lost 4 bases, J lost 8 bases, and 11 bases lay in between. CDR1 and CDR2 (germline): SGHTA, FQGNSA. The CDR3 length is 13 residues. In DNA form, the CDR3 reads TGTGCCAGCAGCTCCCGGGTGTGGGAAAAACTGTTTTTT. Its protein is CASSSRVWEKLFF.

This chain links TRBV4-3 with TRBJ2-1, with a possible D match to TRBD2 (6 bases). The germline V gene has CDR1 LGHNA and CDR2 YSLEER. CDR3 length: 15 residues. Trimming stripped 3 bases from V and 0 bases from J, with 9 bases between. The CDR3 nucleotides read TGCGCCAGCAGCCAGTCGGGACTCTCCTACAATGAGCAGTTCTTC. As protein: CASSQSGLSYNEQFF.

The chain joins TRBV6-1 to TRBJ1-2; 10 nucleotides agree with TRBD1. Germline V gives CDR1 MNHNS, CDR2 SASEGT. The CDR3 covers 14 residues. Trimming cost V 8 bases and J 8 bases; bases outside gene matches: 11. The CDR3 region is CASWYLDRGHGYTF. The CDR3 region has the DNA TGTGCCAGCTGGTACCTCGACAGGGGGCACGGCTACACCTTC.